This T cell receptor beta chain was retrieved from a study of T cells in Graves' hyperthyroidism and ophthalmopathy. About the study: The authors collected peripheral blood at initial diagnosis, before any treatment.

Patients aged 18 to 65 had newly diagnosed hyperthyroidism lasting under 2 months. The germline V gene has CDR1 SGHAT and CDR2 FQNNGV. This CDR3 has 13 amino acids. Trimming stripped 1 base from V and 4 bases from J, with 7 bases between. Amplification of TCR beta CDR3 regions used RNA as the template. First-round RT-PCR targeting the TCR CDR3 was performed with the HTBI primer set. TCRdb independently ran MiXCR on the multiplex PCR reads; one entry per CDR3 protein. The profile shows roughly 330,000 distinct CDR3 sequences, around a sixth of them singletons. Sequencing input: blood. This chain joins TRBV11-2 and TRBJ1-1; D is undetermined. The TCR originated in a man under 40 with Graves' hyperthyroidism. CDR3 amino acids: CASSLGETTEAFF. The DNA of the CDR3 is TGTGCCAGCAGCTTAGGGGAAACCACTGAAGCTTTCTTT.